This entry lists 3 T cell receptor beta chains sequenced from one sample in a study of blood T cell repertoires in COVID-19. Method: immunoSEQ multiplex PCR; TCRdb's copy keeps in-frame clones and lacks some. Of some 90,000 clones detected, roughly nine tenths appear once; the ten largest clones hold over 7%. Sequencing input: peripheral blood. The receptors were sampled from a man aged 50 to 60 with acute or convalescent COVID-19.

This chain links TRBV7-8 with TRBJ2-7, with 12 bases aligning to TRBD1. J gave up 6 bases and V 0 bases, and 6 bases lay outside the gene matches. CDR3 length: 16 residues. Per germline, CDR1 SGHVS and CDR2 FQNEAQ. The CDR3 nucleotides read TGTGCCAGCAGCTTAGCAAGGGGACAGGGGGCGCCCGAGCAGTACTTC. Residues: CASSLARGQGAPEQYF. Full variable domain (rest looked up from reference TRBV7-8 and TRBJ2-7): GAGVSQSPRYKVAKRGQDVALRCDPISGHVSLFWYQQALGQGPEFLTYFQNEAQLDKSGLPSDRFFAERPEGSVSTLKIQRTQQEDSAVYLCASSLARGQGAPEQYFGPGTRLTVT.

This chain joins TRBV6-5 and TRBJ1-2; 9 positions match TRBD1. The V and J ends lost 6 bases and 5 bases, in that order; junction bases with no gene match: 10. The CDR3 runs to 15 residues. Germline-derived CDR1 and CDR2 are MNHEY and SVGAGI. The CDR3: CASSQEGQGSYGYTF. CDR3 nucleotide sequence: TGTGCCAGCAGCCAAGAGGGACAGGGATCTTATGGCTACACCTTC.

The V and J genes are TRBV7-6 and TRBJ1-1, with no clear D. V lost 0 bases and J lost 0, with 8 bases in between. The CDR3 totals 15 residues. Looked up from germline, CDR1 is SGHVS and CDR2 is FNYEAQ. The CDR3 loop reads CASSLATQMNTEAFF. The CDR3 bases are TGTGCCAGCAGCTTAGCTACACAGATGAACACTGAAGCTTTCTTT.